This T cell receptor (beta chain) derives from a study of shared clonotypes between healthy human individuals. Background on the study: CD4 naive and CD4 memory each took three plates per donor, while CD8 naive took two and CD8 memory one.

Deletions cut 5 bases from V and 1 base from J, with 14 bases between. This CDR3 is 15 amino acids long. CDR1 and CDR2 from the germline V gene are MDHEN and SYDVKM. Original methodology: Junction-only immunoSEQ data arrived without quality scores, meaning filtering differed. Clones were sequenced by immunoSEQ multiplex PCR, and TCRdb holds only the in-frame ones, with some missing. V, J and clone size are those of that table, while D and trimming were read from the DNA. The sample yields millions of clones, 90% to 95% seen once. Donors comprised only Caucasian adults living in Nashville, Tennessee. Study findings and constraints: Rarefaction demonstrated incomplete sorted-subset sequencing despite large depth.

A remark on this clone: Its antigen remains unidentified.

Sample: naive CD4+ T cells sorted from blood. Subset denoted: CD45RA+ positively selected. The clonotype was recovered from a man aged 18 to 30 in good health. The chain employs TRBV28 and TRBJ1-2; D is perhaps TRBD1 (5 bases). The CDR3 DNA reads as TGTGCCAGCAGTGGGGGTGAGGGAATTAACTATGGCTACACCTTC. Translated: CASSGGEGINYGYTF.